The present T cell receptor beta chain was sequenced within a study of quantifying T cell responses using KT2 cells. Across the study: TCR alpha and beta constant-region primers primed reverse transcription of RNA. The second PCR ran as a qPCR until a predetermined fluorescence threshold was reached. Study conclusions and caveats: KT2 sequence counts showed saturation when very many KT2 cells were spiked in.

A single-stranded UMI oligo with SP2 sequence was ligated to cDNA 3' ends. First-round PCR used around 4 cycles and beta primers RC1.1 and RC1.2 covering TRBC1 and TRBC2. MiXCR was run by TCRdb on the UMI-ligation and nested PCR reads, yielding one entry per CDR3 protein. The table lists about 33,000 distinct CDR3 sequences, 10% of them singletons. As for this clonotype: The antigen is not known.

CDR1 and CDR2 from the germline V gene are LGHNT and FRNRAP. The V gene lost 1 base and the J gene lost 8 bases, with 14 bases spanning the gap. This CDR3 spans 14 amino acids. Unfractionated PBMC were spiked with known numbers of KT2 clone cells. Fixed numbers of PBMC received varying amounts of KT2 cells. Sequenced sample: PBMCs spiked with cells of the T cell clone KT2. The chain has TRBV12-5 and TRBJ1-2; the D gene is possibly TRBD1 (5 bases). This receptor was identified in a human donor. The CDR3 coding sequence is TGTGCTAGTGGTTTGGGGGCAGGGTTCATCGGCTACACCTTC. This translates into CASGLGAGFIGYTF.